This paragraph covers one T cell receptor beta chain sequence. Its cognate antigen is unknown. This sample is drawn from a study of blood T cells in healthy people across ages. Findings and caveats of the study: Both naive CD4+ cell counts and diversity were greater in long-lived donors than in aged donors. Naive T cell percentage showed a strong correlation with the diversity of TCR beta. When one million T cells were used, diversity estimates were thought to be underestimates.

This CDR3 has 14 residues. The germline V gene has CDR1 LGHNA and CDR2 YNFKEQ. The V gene lost 0 bases and the J gene lost 11 bases, with 16 bases spanning the gap. Sample-barcoded 5' priming and a J-beta primer mix drove a second PCR of roughly 7 to 11 cycles. Any given sample supplied a minimum of 2.5 million CDR3-containing paired-end reads. MiXCR, run by TCRdb on the 5' RACE reads, gives a single entry per CDR3 protein. The sample has about 680,000 distinct CDR3 sequences; over 45% are singletons. The receptor's source is a woman aged 55-69 years in good health. V usage is TRBV4-2 and J usage is TRBJ2-5; D gene uncertain. Sequenced input: blood. In DNA form, the CDR3 reads TGTGCCAGCAGCCAAGATCAGACACTCAATGAGCAGTACTTC. Translated: CASSQDQTLNEQYF.